One and the same sample provided the 8 T cell receptor beta chains below, sequenced in a study of T-cell reconstitution after alpha-beta-depleted transplantation in children. Unique molecular identifiers were used to barcode this TCRbeta library. Each CDR3 protein is one row after TCRdb ran MiXCR on the PCR reads. The repertoire holds 300,000 or so distinct CDR3 sequences, nearly 10% seen once, with roughly 9.1% in the top ten. This material consisted of PBMCs from the stem cell graft donor, taken from the stem cell graft. These receptors all come from a human donor who donated a stem cell graft to a child with SCID.

This clonotype came up many times. V and J are TRBV9 and TRBJ1-6, with 8 bases lining up with TRBD1. The CDR3 contains 13 residues. V shed 6 bases and J 7 bases; nucleotides not matched to a gene: 3. Germline values: CDR1 SGDLS, CDR2 YYNGEE. The DNA of the CDR3 is TGTGCCAGCAAGAGGACAGGGAATTCACCCCTCCACTTT. This gives the protein CASKRTGNSPLHF.

The table lists this clonotype with a few counts. The chain carries TRBV5-1 and TRBJ2-7; perhaps TRBD2 as D (6 bases). The CDR3 is 12 residues long. Looked up from germline, CDR1 is SGHRS and CDR2 is YFSETQ. With 3 bases removed from V and 3 bases from J, the gap between germline ends came to 7 bases. The CDR3 here is CASSSSDYEQYF. The CDR3 nucleotides are TGCGCCAGCAGCTCTAGCGACTACGAGCAGTACTTC.

This clonotype was detected many times. The genes are TRBV24-1 and TRBJ2-1, with 10 bases matching TRBD2. The V and J ends lost 3 bases and 7 bases, in that order; junction bases with no gene match: 5. The CDR3 has 15 amino acids. Germline-derived CDR1 and CDR2 are KGHDR and SFDVKD. CDR3 DNA: TGTGCCACCAGTGATCCTAGCGGGGGTTGGAATGAGCAGTTCTTC. It is translated as CATSDPSGGWNEQFF.

The gene calls are TRBV6-5 and TRBJ2-7, with D perhaps TRBD1 (5 bases). Germline CDR1 and CDR2: MNHEY and SVGAGI. The CDR3 is 16 amino acids. V was cut by 1 base and J by 1 base, with 14 bases left in between. CDR3 nucleotide sequence: TGTGCCAGCAGTTACTACACAGGCCGAAAATCCTACGAGCAGTACTTC. This codes for CASSYYTGRKSYEQYF.

This clonotype was counted a few times. J is TRBJ2-2 and V is TRBV7-9; D might be TRBD2 (5 bases). Germline CDR1 SEHNR, CDR2 FQNEAQ (reference sequence). The CDR3 sequence is 14 residues long. With 5 bases removed from V and 9 bases from J, the gap between germline ends came to 16 bases. Written as DNA, the CDR3 is TGTGCCAGCAGCGAGGGTCCAGCGGACCGGGAGCTGTTTTTT. Its protein is CASSEGPADRELFF.

This clonotype was recorded many times. The chain is built from TRBV3-1 and TRBJ2-3; no definite D call. Trimming removed 2 bases from V and 2 bases from J, with 11 bases in between. The CDR3 contains 15 residues. Germline V gene lookup returns CDR1 LGHDT and CDR2 YNNKEL (reference sequence). DNA for the CDR3: TGTGCCAGCAGCCAACGACCGGACCTCACAGATACGCAGTATTTT. Encoded protein: CASSQRPDLTDTQYF.

This clonotype came up many times. The V and J genes are TRBV20-1 and TRBJ2-7, with 11 positions matching TRBD2. V shed 0 bases and J 6 bases; nucleotides not matched to a gene: 7. Germline loops: CDR1 DFQATT, CDR2 SNEGSKA (reference sequence). The CDR3 is 15 residues long. As DNA, the CDR3 is TGCAGTGCTAGAGACCTAGCGGGGGGCTCCCGCGAGCAGTACTTC. Translating gives CSARDLAGGSREQYF.

J is TRBJ1-1 and V is TRBV5-1, with D maybe TRBD1 (6 bases). Trimming shortened V by 4 bases and J by 2 bases, and 15 bases separated the two germline ends. The CDR3 is made up of 15 amino acids. The germline V gene encodes CDR1 SGHRS and CDR2 YFSETQ. The CDR3 sequence is CASSPSGGINTEAFF. CDR3 bases: TGCGCCAGCAGCCCTAGCGGGGGCATTAACACTGAAGCTTTCTTT.